The TCR beta chain under discussion was sequenced for a study of T cells after yellow fever vaccination. Making TCR cDNA involved 5'RACE template switching, which added UMIs and a universal primer site. TCRdb re-analysed the 5' RACE reads in MiXCR, keeping a single row per CDR3 protein. The sample holds tens of thousands of distinct CDR3 sequences; 7.1% are singletons and the top ten take roughly 40%. The CDR3 spans 12 residues. Trimming left V 5 bases short and J 8 bases short, with 10 bases between. Germline CDR1 reads SEHNR; CDR2 reads FQNEAQ (reference sequence). General study results and limits: Abundant contaminating clonotypes from the bulk population could appear in FACS-sorted repertoires. Peaking on day 5 versus 15, the secondary response was faster but weaker. Clonotypes appearing in both CD4 and CD8 compartments existed, and their share was small.

This clonotype showed up many times. Its matching antigen is unknown. This specimen was CD8+ T cells sorted from PBMCs, taken on the day of the first yellow fever vaccination. The source is a man aged 18 to 29 who received the YFV17D yellow fever vaccine. The chain is built from TRBV7-9 and TRBJ2-1; D unresolved. The CDR3: CASSLSIDEQFF. The CDR3 DNA reads TGTGCCAGCAGCCTATCGATCGATGAGCAGTTCTTC.